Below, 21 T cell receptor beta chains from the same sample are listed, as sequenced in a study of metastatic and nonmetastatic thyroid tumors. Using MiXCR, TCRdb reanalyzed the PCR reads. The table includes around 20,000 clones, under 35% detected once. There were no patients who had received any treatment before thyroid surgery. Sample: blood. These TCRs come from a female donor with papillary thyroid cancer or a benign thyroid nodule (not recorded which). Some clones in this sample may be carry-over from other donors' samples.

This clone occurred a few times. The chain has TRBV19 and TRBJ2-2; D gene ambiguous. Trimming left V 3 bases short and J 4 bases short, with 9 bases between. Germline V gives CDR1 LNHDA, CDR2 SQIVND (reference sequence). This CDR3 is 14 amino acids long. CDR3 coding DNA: TGTGCCAGTAGTATCGCGGCCTCCACCGGGGAGCTGTTTTTT. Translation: CASSIAASTGELFF.

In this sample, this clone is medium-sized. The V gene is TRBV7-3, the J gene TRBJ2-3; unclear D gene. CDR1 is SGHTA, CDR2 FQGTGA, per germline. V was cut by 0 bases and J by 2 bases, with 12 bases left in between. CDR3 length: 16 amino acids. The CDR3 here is CASSLTNDLSTDTQYF. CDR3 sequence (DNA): TGTGCCAGCAGCTTAACGAATGACCTCTCCACAGATACGCAGTATTTT.

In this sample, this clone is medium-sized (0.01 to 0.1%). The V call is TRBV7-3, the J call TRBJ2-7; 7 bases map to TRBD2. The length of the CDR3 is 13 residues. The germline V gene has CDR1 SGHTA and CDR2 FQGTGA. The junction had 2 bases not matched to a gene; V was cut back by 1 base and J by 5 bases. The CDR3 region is CASSLRGGDEQYF. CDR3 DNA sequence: TGTGCCAGCAGCTTAAGGGGAGGGGACGAGCAGTACTTC.

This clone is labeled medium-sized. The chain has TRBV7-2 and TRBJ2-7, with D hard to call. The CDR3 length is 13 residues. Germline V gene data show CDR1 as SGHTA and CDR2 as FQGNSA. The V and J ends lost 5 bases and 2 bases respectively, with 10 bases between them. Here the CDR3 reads CASSLDSTYEQYF. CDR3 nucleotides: TGTGCCAGCAGCCTAGACTCTACCTACGAGCAGTACTTC. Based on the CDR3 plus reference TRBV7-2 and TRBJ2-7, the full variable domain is GAGVSQSPSNKVTEKGKDVELRCDPISGHTALYWYRQSLGQGLEFLIYFQGNSAPDKSGLPSDRFSAERTGGSVSTLTIQRTQQEDSAVYLCASSLDSTYEQYFGPGTRLTVT.

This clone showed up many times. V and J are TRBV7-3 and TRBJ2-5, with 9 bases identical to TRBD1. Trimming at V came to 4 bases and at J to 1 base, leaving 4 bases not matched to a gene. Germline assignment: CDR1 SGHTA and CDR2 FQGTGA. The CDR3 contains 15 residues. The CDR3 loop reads CASSSGQGGQETQYF. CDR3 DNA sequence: TGTGCCAGCAGCTCGGGACAGGGAGGCCAAGAGACCCAGTACTTC.

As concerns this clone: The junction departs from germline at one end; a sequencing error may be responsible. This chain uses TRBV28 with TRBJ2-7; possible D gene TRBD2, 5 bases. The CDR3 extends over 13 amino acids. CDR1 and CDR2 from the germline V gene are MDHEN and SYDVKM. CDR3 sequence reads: CAIRRTRSYDQYF. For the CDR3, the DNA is TGTGCCATCAGGAGGACTCGATCCTACGATCAGTACTTC.

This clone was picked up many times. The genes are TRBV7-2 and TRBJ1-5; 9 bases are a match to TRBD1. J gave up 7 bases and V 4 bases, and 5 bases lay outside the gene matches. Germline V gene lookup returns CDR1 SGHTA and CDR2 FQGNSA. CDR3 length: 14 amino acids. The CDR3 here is CASSSGQGEQPQHF. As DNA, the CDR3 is TGTGCCAGCAGCTCGGGACAGGGTGAGCAGCCCCAGCATTTT.

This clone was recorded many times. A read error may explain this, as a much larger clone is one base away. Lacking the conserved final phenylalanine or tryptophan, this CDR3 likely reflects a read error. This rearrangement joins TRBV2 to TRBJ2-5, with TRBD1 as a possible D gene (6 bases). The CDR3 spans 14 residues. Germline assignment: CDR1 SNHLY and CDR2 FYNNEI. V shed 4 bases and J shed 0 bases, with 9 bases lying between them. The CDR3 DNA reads TGTGCCAGCAGTGCCAGGACAGACCAAGAGACCCAGTACGTC. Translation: CASSARTDQETQYV.

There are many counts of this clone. The chain's CDR3 is CASRPRGITDTQYF. CDR3 DNA sequence: TGCGCCAGCAGACCCCGGGGTATAACAGATACGCAGTATTTT. The chain recombines TRBV5-1 with TRBJ2-3, with D maybe TRBD2 (5 bases). The germline V gene encodes CDR1 SGHRS and CDR2 YFSETQ. The germline V and J ends were trimmed by 5 bases and 3 bases, with 13 bases remaining between them. The length of the CDR3 is 14 residues.

CDR3 nucleotide sequence: TGCGCCAGCAGCCCCGACCGCGGCGTCCTCTACGAGCAGTACTTC. It specifies CASSPDRGVLYEQYF. The V call is TRBV4-1, the J call TRBJ2-7, with D unresolved. Per germline, CDR1 MGHRA and CDR2 YSYEKL. The CDR3 extends over 15 amino acids. Trimming left V 4 bases short and J 3 bases short, with 16 bases between.

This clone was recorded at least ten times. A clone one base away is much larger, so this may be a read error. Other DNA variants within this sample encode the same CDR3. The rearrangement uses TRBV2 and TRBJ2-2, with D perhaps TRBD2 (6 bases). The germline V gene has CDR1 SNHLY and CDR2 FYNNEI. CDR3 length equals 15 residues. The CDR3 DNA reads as TGTGCCAGCAGGGTACGGAGGGAGAACACCGGGGGGCTGTTTTTT. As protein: CASRVRRENTGGLFF.

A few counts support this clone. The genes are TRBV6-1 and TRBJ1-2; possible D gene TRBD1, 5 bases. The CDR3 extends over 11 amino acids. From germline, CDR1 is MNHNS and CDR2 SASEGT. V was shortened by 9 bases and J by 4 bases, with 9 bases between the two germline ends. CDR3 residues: CASGGVYGYTF. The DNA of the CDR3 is TGTGCCAGTGGAGGGGTCTATGGCTACACCTTC.

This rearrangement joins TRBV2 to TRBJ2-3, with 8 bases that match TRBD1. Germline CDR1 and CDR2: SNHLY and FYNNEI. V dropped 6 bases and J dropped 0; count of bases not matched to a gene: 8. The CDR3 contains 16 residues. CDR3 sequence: CASRARTGPSTDTQYF. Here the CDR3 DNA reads TGTGCCAGCAGGGCCAGGACAGGGCCTAGCACAGATACGCAGTATTTT.

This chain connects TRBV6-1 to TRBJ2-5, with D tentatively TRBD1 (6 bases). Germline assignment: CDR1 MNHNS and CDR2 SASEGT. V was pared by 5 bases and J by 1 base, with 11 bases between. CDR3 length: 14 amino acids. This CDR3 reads CASSPRDIQETQYF. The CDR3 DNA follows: TGTGCCAGCAGTCCTCGGGACATCCAAGAGACCCAGTACTTC.

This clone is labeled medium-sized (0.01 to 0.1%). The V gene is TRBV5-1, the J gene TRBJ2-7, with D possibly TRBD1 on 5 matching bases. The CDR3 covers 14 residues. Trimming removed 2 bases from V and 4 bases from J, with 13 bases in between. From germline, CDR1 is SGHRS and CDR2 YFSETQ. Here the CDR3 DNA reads TGCGCCAGCAGCTTATCTCCAGGGTTATACGAGCAGTACTTC. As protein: CASSLSPGLYEQYF.

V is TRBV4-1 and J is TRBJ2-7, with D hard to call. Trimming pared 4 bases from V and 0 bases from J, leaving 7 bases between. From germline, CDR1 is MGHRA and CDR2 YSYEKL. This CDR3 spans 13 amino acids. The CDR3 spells CASSLSSSYEQYF. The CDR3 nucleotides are TGCGCCAGCAGCCTCTCCTCCTCCTACGAGCAGTACTTC.

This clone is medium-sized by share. The CDR3 is CASSYSRTGYTGELFF. DNA for the CDR3: TGTGCCAGCAGTTACTCCCGGACAGGGTACACCGGGGAGCTGTTTTTT. This rearrangement joins TRBV6-2 or TRBV6-3 to TRBJ2-2; 8 nucleotides agree with TRBD1. After removal of 0 bases from V and 3 bases from J, the junction contained 3 bases not matched to a gene. Germline V lookup: CDR1 MNHEY, CDR2 SVGEGT. CDR3 length: 16 amino acids.

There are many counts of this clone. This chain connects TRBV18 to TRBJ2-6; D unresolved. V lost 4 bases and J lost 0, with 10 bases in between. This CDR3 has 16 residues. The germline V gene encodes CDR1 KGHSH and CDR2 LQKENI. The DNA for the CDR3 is TGTGCCAGCTCACGGGGTTTAAGCTCTGGGGCCAACGTCCTGACTTTC. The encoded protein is CASSRGLSSGANVLTF.

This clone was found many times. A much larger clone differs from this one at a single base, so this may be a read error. CDR3 nucleotide sequence: TGCAGTGCTAGAATCGGGGCTCCAGACGACGAGCAGTACTTC. Encoded protein: CSARIGAPDDEQYF. The V gene is TRBV20-1, the J gene TRBJ2-7; possibly TRBD1 or TRBD2 for D (5 bases each). The ends were cut back, 2 bases at V and 5 bases at J, with 16 bases in the middle. The length of the CDR3 is 14 residues. From germline, CDR1 is DFQATT and CDR2 SNEGSKA (reference sequence).

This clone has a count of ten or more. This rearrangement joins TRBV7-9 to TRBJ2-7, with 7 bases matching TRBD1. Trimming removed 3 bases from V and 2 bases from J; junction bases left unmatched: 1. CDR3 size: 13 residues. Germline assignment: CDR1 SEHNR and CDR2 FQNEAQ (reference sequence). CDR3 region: CASSFQGAYEQYF. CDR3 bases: TGTGCCAGCAGCTTTCAGGGGGCCTACGAGCAGTACTTC.

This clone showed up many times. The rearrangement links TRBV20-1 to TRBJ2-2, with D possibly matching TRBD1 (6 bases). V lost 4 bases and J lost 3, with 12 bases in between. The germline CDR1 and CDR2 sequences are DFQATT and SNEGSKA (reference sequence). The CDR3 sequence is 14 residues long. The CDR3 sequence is CSATGASDTGELFF. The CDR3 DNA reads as TGCAGTGCTACAGGGGCCTCGGACACCGGGGAGCTGTTTTTT.